This T cell receptor (beta chain) was recorded in a study of CD8 T cells in Susac syndrome. cDNA came from approximately 0.5 to 1 ug RNA primed by random hexamers. TCRdb passed the immunoSEQ multiplex PCR reads through MiXCR, listing each CDR3 protein once. The sample gives 100,000 to 110,000 distinct CDR3 sequences, nearly 97% of which show up once; 0.3% is in the top ten. This CDR3 region has 14 residues. The junction had 6 bases not matched to a gene; V was cut back by 5 bases and J by 8 bases. CDR1 is MNHEY and CDR2 is SMNVEV in the germline V gene (reference sequence). This TCR came from a human donor with Susac syndrome. V gene TRBV27 combines with J gene TRBJ1-4, with 9 bases lining up with TRBD1. The sequenced material came from CD8+ T cells from PBMCs. CDR3 coding DNA: TGTGCCAGCAGTCCACAGGGGGCTCGGGAAAAACTGTTTTTT. Encoded protein: CASSPQGAREKLFF.